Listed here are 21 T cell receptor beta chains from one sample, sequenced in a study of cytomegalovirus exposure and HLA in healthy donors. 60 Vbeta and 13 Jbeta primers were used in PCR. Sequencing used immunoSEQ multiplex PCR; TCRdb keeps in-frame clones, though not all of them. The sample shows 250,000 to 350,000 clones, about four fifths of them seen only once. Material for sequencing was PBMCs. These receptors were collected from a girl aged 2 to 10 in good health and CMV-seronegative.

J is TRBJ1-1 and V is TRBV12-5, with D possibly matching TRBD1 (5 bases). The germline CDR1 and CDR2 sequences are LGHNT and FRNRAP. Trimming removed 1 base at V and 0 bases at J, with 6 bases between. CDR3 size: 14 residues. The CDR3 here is CASGLGDLNTEAFF. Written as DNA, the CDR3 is TGTGCTAGTGGTTTGGGGGACTTGAACACTGAAGCTTTCTTT.

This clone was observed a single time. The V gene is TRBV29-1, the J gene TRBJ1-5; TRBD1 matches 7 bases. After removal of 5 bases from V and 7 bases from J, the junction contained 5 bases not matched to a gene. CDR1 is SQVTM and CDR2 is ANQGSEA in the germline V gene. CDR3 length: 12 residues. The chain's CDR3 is CSVRQGEQPQHF. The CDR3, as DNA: TGCAGCGTTCGGCAGGGGGAACAGCCCCAGCATTTT.

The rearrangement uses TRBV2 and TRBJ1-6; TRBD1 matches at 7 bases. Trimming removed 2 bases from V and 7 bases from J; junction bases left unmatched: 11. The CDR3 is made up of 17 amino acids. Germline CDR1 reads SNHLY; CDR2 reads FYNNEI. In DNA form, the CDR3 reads TGTGCCAGCAGTGAACCACTCAGACAGGGAACAAATTCACCCCTCCACTTT. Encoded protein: CASSEPLRQGTNSPLHF.

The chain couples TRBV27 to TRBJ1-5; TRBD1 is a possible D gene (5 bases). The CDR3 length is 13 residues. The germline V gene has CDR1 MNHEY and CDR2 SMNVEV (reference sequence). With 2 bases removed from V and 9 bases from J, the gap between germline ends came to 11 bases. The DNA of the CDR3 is TGTGCCAGCAGTTTAGAGGGGCGGGGGCCCCAGCATTTT. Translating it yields CASSLEGRGPQHF.

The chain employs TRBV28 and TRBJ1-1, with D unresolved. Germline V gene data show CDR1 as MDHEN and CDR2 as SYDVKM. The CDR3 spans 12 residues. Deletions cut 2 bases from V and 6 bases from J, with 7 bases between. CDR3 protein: CASSLSGPEAFF. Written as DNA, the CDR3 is TGTGCCAGCAGTTTAAGTGGCCCTGAAGCTTTCTTT. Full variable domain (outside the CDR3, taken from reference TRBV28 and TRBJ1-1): DVKVTQSSRYLVKRTGEKVFLECVQDMDHENMFWYRQDPGLGLRLIYFSYDVKMKEKGDIPEGYSVSREKKERFSLILESASTNQTSMYLCASSLSGPEAFFGQGTRLTVV.

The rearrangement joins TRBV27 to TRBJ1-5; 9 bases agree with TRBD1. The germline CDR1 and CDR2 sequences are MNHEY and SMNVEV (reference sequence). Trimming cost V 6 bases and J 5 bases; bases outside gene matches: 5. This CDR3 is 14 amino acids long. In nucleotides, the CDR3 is TGTGCCAGCAGCCCCAGGACAGGGGATCAGCCCCAGCATTTT. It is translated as CASSPRTGDQPQHF.

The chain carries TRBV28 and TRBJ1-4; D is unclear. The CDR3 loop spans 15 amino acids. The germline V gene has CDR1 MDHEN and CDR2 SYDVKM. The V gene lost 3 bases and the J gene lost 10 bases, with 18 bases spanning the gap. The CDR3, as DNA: TGTGCCAGCAGTTTTTCTGACACGAAGATGGGAAAACTGTTTTTT. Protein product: CASSFSDTKMGKLFF.

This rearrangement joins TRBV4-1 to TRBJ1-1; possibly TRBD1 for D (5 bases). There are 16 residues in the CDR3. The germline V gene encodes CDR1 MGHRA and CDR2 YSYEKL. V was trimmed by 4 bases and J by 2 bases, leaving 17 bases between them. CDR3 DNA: TGCGCCAGCAGCCCCCCGATTTGGGGGGGAAACACTGAAGCTTTCTTT. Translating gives CASSPPIWGGNTEAFF.

The CDR3 DNA reads as TGTGCCAGCAGTTACAGGGGTTGGACTGAAGCTTTCTTT. Amino acid sequence: CASSYRGWTEAFF. The chain has TRBV6-5 and TRBJ1-1, with D possibly matching TRBD1 (5 bases). The CDR3 covers 13 residues. Trimming pared 2 bases from V and 5 bases from J, leaving 9 bases between. The germline V gene has CDR1 MNHEY and CDR2 SVGAGI.

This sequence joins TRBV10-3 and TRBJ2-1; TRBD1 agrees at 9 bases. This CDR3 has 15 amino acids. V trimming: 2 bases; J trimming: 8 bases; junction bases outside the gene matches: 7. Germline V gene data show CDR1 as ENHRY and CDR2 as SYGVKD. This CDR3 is CAISEPGQGRYEQFF. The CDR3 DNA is TGTGCCATCAGTGAGCCGGGACAGGGTAGGTATGAGCAGTTCTTC.

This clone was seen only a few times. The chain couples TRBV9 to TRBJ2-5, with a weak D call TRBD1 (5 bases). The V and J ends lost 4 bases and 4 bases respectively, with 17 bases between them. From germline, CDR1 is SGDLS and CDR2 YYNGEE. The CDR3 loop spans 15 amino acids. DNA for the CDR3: TGTGCCAGCAGCTCTCAGACCGGACAATCAGAGACCCAGTACTTC. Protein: CASSSQTGQSETQYF.

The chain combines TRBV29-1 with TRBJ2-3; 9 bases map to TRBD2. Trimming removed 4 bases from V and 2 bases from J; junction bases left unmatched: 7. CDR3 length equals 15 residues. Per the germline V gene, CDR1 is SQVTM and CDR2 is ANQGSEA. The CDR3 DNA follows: TGCAGCGTTGCGCGACTAGCGGTCAACACAGATACGCAGTATTTT. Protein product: CSVARLAVNTDTQYF.

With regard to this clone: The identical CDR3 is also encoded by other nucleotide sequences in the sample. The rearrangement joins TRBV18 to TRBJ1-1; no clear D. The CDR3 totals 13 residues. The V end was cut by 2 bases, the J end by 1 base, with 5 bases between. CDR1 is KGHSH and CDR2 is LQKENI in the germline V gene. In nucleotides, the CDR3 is TGTGCCAGCTCACCAGGCCAGAACACTGAAGCTTTCTTT. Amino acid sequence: CASSPGQNTEAFF.

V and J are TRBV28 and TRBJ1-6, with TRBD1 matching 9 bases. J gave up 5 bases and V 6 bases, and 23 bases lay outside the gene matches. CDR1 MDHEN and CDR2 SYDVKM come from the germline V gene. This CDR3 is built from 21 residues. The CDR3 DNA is TGTGCCAGCAGGGAGGGGGGATTTGGGGACAGGGCTAGTTCGGATAATTCACCCCTCCACTTT. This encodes CASREGGFGDRASSDNSPLHF. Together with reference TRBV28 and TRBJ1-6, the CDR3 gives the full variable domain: DVKVTQSSRYLVKRTGEKVFLECVQDMDHENMFWYRQDPGLGLRLIYFSYDVKMKEKGDIPEGYSVSREKKERFSLILESASTNQTSMYLCASREGGFGDRASSDNSPLHFGNGTRLTVT.

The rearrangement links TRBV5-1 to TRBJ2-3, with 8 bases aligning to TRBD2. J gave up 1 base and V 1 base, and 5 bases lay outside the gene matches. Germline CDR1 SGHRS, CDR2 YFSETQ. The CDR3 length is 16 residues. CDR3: CASSLIGREGTDTQYF. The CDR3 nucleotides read TGCGCCAGCAGCTTGATCGGGCGGGAGGGCACAGATACGCAGTATTTT.

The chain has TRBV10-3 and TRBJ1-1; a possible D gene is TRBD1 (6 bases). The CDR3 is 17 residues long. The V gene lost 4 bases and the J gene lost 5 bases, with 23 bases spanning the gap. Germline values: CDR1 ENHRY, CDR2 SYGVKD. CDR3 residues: CAISGSGTPSRWTEAFF. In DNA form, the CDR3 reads TGTGCCATCAGTGGTTCCGGGACACCCTCTCGATGGACTGAAGCTTTCTTT.

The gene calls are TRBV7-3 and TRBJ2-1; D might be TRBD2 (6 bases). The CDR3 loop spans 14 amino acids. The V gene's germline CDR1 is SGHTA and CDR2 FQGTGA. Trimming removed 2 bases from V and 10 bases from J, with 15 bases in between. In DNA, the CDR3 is TGTGCCAGCAGCTTAGCGGGACGGAGTGAGGAGCAGTTCTTC. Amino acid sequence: CASSLAGRSEEQFF.

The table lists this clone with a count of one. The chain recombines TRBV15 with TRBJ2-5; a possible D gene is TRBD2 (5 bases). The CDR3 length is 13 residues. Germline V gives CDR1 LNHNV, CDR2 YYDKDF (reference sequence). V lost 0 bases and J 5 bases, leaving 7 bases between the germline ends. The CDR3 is CATSRDTGETQYF. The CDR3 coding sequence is TGTGCCACCAGCAGAGATACGGGGGAGACCCAGTACTTC.

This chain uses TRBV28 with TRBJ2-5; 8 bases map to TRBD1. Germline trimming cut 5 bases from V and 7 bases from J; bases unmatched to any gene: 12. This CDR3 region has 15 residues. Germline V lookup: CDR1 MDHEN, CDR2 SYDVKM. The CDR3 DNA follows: TGTGCCAGCAGTCGCTTGCGGACAGGGCTCGGGACCCAGTACTTC. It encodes CASSRLRTGLGTQYF. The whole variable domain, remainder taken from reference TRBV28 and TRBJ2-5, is DVKVTQSSRYLVKRTGEKVFLECVQDMDHENMFWYRQDPGLGLRLIYFSYDVKMKEKGDIPEGYSVSREKKERFSLILESASTNQTSMYLCASSRLRTGLGTQYFGPGTRLLVL.

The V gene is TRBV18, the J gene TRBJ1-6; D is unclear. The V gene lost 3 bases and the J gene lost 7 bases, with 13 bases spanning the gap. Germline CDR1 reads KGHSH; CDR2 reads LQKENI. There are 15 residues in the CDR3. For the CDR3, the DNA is TGTGCCAGCTCACCCTTTCGTACGAGCAATTCACCCCTCCACTTT. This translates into CASSPFRTSNSPLHF. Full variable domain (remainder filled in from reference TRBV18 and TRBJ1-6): NAGVMQNPRHLVRRRGQEARLRCSPMKGHSHVYWYRQLPEEGLKFMVYLQKENIIDESGMPKERFSAEFPKEGPSILRIQQVVRGDSAAYFCASSPFRTSNSPLHFGNGTRLTVT.

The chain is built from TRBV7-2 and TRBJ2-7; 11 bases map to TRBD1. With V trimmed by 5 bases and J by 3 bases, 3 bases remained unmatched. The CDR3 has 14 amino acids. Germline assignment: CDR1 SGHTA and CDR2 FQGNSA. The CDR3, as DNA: TGTGCCAGCAGCCCCGGGACAGGGGGCTACGAGCAGTACTTC. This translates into CASSPGTGGYEQYF.